The T cell receptor (beta chain) described here comes from a study of cytomegalovirus exposure and HLA in healthy donors (dated by TCRdb to 2016 to 2017). Study-level background: According to an earlier analysis of a few hundred of the donors, about 190 million T cells yielded 95 million to 140 million unique TCR beta sequences and approximately 300 Gb of sequence data. An early release covering roughly 600 HLA-typed donors comprised approximately 300 gigabases of sequencing data and about 90 million unique TCR sequences. Of the roughly 400 genotyped donors, 75% to 85% were placed in the genetic ancestry cluster associated with self-reported Caucasian donors. The study aimed to test whether signatures of past pathogen exposure could be identified by cataloging public T cell receptors. Using immunosequencing, the study profiled T cell repertoires from fewer than 850 subjects and related those repertoires to cytomegalovirus serostatus. A separate validation cohort of over 95 different subjects was used in addition to the roughly 670-subject first cohort. The study combined high-throughput TCR immunosequencing, statistical association of individual TCRs with disease status, and machine learning to predict cytomegalovirus infection status. A later analysis re-analyzed previously published TCR beta repertoires from about 600 donors and added high-resolution HLA genotyping to study TCR occurrence patterns. Rather than using new phenotypic data, the later analysis identified candidate immune exposures from TCR beta sequences and from how often those sequences occurred across donors. To decide whether each TCR beta V gene segment behaved as functional or pseudogenic, an earlier analysis of some 540 of the donors relied on high-throughput TCR beta sequencing. Alongside the repertoire data, information on donor age, sex, ethnicity and CMV serostatus was compiled. In a later genetic analysis, genome-wide SNP genotypes for about 55% of the roughly 670 donors were used, and that subset was treated as a discovery cohort. Every discovery cohort repertoire had been produced on one sequencing platform. HLA typing included class I and class II loci at four-digit resolution. The number of typed donors differed by locus: about 620-640 for A, B, C, DRB1 and DQB1; some 500 for DQA1; some 590 for DPA1; and 450 to 480 for DPB1. Several DR-DQ haplotypes were handled as single units for association and clustering, since linkage in the cohort was strong. Among around 400 genotyped donors of the cohort, an average of approximately 220,000 unique TCR beta nucleotide sequences was sequenced per donor, of which about 18% were non-productive.

CDR1 and CDR2 are read off the germline V gene as MNHNS and SASEGT. The trim is 2 bases for V and 7 bases for J, with a gap of 23 bases between the germline ends. The CDR3 measures 17 amino acids from cysteine to phenylalanine. The read is trimmed to its CDR3 DNA, 51 bases read in frame from base 1. In total, around 600 healthy bone marrow donors made up the cohort. At the time of sampling, every cohort member was nominally healthy, though immune exposures that went unrecorded were likely present. The donor was CMV seronegative and belonged to the group of 380 or so seronegative cohort members. Every donor gave a peripheral blood sample, and the peripheral blood mononuclear cells from that sample were used for TCR beta sequencing. The Qiagen DNeasy Blood Extraction Kit was used to extract genomic DNA from the blood cell samples. As concerns this clone: It has no known antigen specificity.

Overall study results and their limits: The study listed 150 to 200 TCR beta chains as associated with cytomegalovirus. Most TCR sequences were observed very rarely across donors, whereas some public TCRs were present in many individuals. A later genetic analysis reported fewer N-insertions in productive TCRs among donors in an Asian-associated ancestry cluster than the roughly 700-donor mean. A cluster of highly shared sequence variants was judged likely to represent a technical artifact of the sequencing pipeline. Immune exposure information for the cohort was limited to CMV serostatus. According to a later analysis, parvovirus B19, influenza, CMV and Epstein-Barr virus appeared linked to several top co-occurrence clusters. Some IMGT-functional V segments, including TRBV6-2 and TRBV6-3, could not be told apart with the 87-base-pair reads, so those segments were excluded. This cohort had only TCR beta chains sequenced, and the lack of alpha or paired-chain data limited which features could be detected. According to a later analysis, most CMV-associated TCR beta chains appeared to be HLA-restricted, and the HLA associations seemed to be driven largely by CMV exposure. The earlier analysis of fewer than 750 of the donors excluded approximately 17 rarely observed V segments, including chromosome 9 orphons, because counts were too low. Sequencing depth was assumed to be roughly uniform across donors in the presence/absence analyses, though that assumption may not hold. A few of the identified cytomegalovirus-associated TCR beta chains were confirmed in vitro to be specific for cytomegalovirus antigens. V-gene and J-gene trimming of TCR beta chains was associated with a missense DCLRE1C variant in a later genetic analysis, and the association was replicated in an independent cohort. The classifier was reported to diagnose cytomegalovirus status with high specificity and sensitivity in both the original and validation cohorts. It was suggested by the authors that the approach could potentially be generalized to other disease states and immunological phenotypes. A further reported finding was that TCR beta sequences accurately predicted the HLA-A and HLA-B alleles for most subjects in the first cohort. Broadly in line with IMGT annotations, most TCR beta V segments showed up in productive rearrangements about 87% or about 30% of the time in an earlier analysis of about 500 of the donors. According to a later analysis, TCR association rates differed among HLA loci, with DRB1 alleles showing the most associated TCRs and HLA-C alleles showing the fewest. Correlated functional status among segregating V segments might be attributable to linkage disequilibrium, but an unknown experimental factor could not be ruled out. Assigning TCR associations to individual alleles was difficult when HLA alleles, especially DR and DQ, strongly co-occurred. At a false discovery rate of 0.05, a later analysis linked about 17,000 TCR beta sequences to specific HLA alleles. HLA typing was unavailable for some donors at each locus, so association tests used only the typed subset. A later analysis found that HLA-associated TCR beta chains were more clonally expanded and had lower generation probabilities than equally common non-associated chains.

The method behind the library was the immunoSEQ multiplex PCR assay. The multiplex PCR relied on a mix of 60 forward primers for TCR Vbeta segments and 13 reverse primers for TCR Jbeta segments. Amplification of the CDR3 region of rearranged TCR beta genes was performed with a multiplex PCR assay on genomic DNA. The amplified TCR beta libraries were sequenced on the Illumina HiSeq System as 87-base-pair reads. In the source study's methods: Across the 700 or so repertoires, a later analysis counted some 80 million unique TCR beta chains, 8.5 million to 12 million of which were shared by at least two donors. To remove PCR and sequencing errors, raw reads were error-corrected and collapsed into unique sequences using a nearest-neighbor algorithm that merged closely related sequences. To assign V, D and J gene segments, CDR3 sequences were aligned to IMGT reference sequences. For a sequence to be retained, at least a six-nucleotide match to both a V gene segment and a J gene segment was required. Rearrangements were called productive when the CDR3 lacked stop codons and stayed in frame with V and J; all others were non-productive. Following IMGT convention, CDR3 was defined as the stretch from the second conserved V-encoded cysteine up to the conserved J-encoded phenylalanine. The earlier analysis of about 610 of the donors excluded any sequence lacking an unambiguous match to a single V gene segment. In an earlier analysis of a few hundred of the donors, V segments were called functional above 56.7% productive rearrangements and were called segregating when the between-donor standard deviation exceeded 5%. A statistical classification framework was built to diagnose cytomegalovirus status from the catalog of TCR beta chain sequences. In a later analysis, TCR nucleotide sequences were compared against IMGT/GENE-DB human TR gene sequences so that V and J genes could be assigned. Using the TCRdist pipeline, a later analysis assigned CDR3 sequences along with most-parsimonious VDJ recombination scenarios. A later analysis defined each TCR beta chain by its CDR3 amino acid sequence plus V-gene family, and excluded reads lacking a unique V-gene family. To address suspected cross-contamination and a sequencing artifact, a later analysis removed 592 highly shared, low-generation-probability nucleotide sequences. For each public chain, a later analysis derived a clonal expansion index from normalized ranks of inferred template counts within each repertoire. A later analysis computed generation probabilities with a VDJ recombination model fitted to out-of-frame rearrangements, and checked the results against IGoR. In a later analysis, TCR-TCR, TCR-HLA and TCR-CMV co-occurrence was scored with hypergeometric tests, and a repertoire-size bias correction was applied to TCR pairs. False discovery rates were estimated in a later analysis by permuting HLA or CMV assignments 20 times. In a later analysis, co-occurring TCRs were grouped with DBSCAN, and TCRdist sequence similarity was added when clustering was performed within HLA-allele-positive subsets. Repertoires with fewer than 30,000 or more than 120,000 public chains, plus five repertoires with anomalous nucleotide sharing, were excluded from co-occurrence clustering. This immuneACCESS table, as held by TCRdb, lists in-frame sequences with V and J called but not all clones. Of the missing ones, under half trace to an unresolved V gene in checked studies; the others have no known cause. V and J calls and clone size are copied from that table; D and trimming were computed from the DNA. The sample table gives approximately 43,000 clones. Jointly, the top ten make up 1.8% of the sample.

The sequencing sample was made of PBMCs. The chain links TRBV6-1 with TRBJ1-1; 5 matching bases give a weak D call of TRBD1. The clonotype originates from a woman aged 30 to 39 in good health and CMV-seronegative. The nucleotide sequence reads as follows: TGTGCCAGCAGTGAACTTCGGCAGGGCAGTCTCGATGTTGAAGCTTTCTTT. Translation gives CASSELRQGSLDVEAFF.